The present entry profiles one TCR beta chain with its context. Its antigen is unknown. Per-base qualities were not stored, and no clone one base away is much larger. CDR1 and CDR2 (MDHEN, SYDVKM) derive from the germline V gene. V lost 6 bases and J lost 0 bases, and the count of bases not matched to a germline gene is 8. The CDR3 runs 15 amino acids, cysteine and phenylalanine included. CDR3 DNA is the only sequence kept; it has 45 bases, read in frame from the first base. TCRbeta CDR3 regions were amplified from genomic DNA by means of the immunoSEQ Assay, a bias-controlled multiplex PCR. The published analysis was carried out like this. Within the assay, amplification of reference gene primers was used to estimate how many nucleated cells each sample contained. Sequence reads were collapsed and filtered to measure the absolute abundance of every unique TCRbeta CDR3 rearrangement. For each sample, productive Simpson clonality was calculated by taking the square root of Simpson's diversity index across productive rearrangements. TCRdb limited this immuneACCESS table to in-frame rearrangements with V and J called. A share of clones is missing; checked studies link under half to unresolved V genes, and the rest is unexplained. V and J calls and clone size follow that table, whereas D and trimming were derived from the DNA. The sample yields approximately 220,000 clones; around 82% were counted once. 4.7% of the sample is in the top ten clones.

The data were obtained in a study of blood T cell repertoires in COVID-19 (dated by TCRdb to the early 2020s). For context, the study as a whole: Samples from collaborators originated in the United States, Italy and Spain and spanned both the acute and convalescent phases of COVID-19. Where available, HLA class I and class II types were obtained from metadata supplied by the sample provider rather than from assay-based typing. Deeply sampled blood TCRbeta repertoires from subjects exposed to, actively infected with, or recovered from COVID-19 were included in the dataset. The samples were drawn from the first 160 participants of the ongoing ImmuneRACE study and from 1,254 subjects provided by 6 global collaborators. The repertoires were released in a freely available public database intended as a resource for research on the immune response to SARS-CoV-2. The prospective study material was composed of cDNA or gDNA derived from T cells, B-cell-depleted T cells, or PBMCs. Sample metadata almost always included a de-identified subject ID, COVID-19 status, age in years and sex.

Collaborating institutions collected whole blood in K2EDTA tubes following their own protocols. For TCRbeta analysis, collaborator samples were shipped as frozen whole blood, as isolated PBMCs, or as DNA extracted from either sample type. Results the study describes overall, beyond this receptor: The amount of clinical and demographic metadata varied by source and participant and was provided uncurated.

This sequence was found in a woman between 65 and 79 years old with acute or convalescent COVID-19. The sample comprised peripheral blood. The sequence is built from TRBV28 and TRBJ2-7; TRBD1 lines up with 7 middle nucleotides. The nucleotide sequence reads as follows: TGTGCCAGCAGCCTTCTGGGACAGCCCTCCTACGAGCAGTACTTC. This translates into CASSLLGQPSYEQYF.